The clone carrying this TCR beta chain appeared a single time. Its specificity is unknown. The data were taken from a study of a mutant IDH1 vaccine in newly diagnosed glioma. Overall study context: First vaccine doses came 4-6 weeks after radiotherapy alone, or with temozolomide cycles.

CDR3 length equals 15 residues. In germline, CDR1 is LNHNV, CDR2 YYDKDF (reference sequence). Trimming cost V 0 bases and J 11 bases, with 19 bases left between them. Specified time point: week 47, end of study. One vaccine dose held 300 ug of mutant IDH1 20-mer peptide and came with topical imiquimod. Repertoires were generated with immunoSEQ multiplex PCR, while TCRdb's copy carries only in-frame clones and drops some. Among approximately 22,000 clones, 82% were seen once, and the ten largest hold approximately 3.9%. The sample in question was PBMCs, obtained from a glioma patient whose treatment included an IDH1 peptide vaccine. The source is a man between 40 and 49 years old with glioma. Some clones in this sample may be carry-over from other donors' samples. J is TRBJ1-2 and V is TRBV15; D is perhaps TRBD1 (6 bases). The CDR3 bases are TGTGCCACCAGCAGAGATAAAGTTAACAGGGCTCAATACACCTTC. This sequence encodes CATSRDKVNRAQYTF.